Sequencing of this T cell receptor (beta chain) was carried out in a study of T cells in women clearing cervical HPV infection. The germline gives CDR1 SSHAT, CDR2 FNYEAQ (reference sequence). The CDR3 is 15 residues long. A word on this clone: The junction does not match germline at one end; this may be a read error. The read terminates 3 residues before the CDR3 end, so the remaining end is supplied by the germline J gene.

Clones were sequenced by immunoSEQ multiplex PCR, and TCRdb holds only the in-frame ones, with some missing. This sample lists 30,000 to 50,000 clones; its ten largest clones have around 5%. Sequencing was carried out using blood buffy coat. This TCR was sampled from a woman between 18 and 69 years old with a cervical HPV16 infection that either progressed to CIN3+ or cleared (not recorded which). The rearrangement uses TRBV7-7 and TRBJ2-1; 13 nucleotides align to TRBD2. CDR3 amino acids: CASSPTSGGHNEQFF. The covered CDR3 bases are TGTGCTAGCAGCCCGACTAGCGGGGGGCACAATGAG.